This T cell receptor (beta chain) was sequenced in a study of beta chain features in type 1 diabetes. This clone was observed a handful of times. The antigen is not known. Central memory, naive, regulatory and stem cell-like memory CD4+ cells were sorted by CD45RO/CCR7/CD25/CD127/CD95/CD27. Whole-study findings and limits: TCRB repertoires of naive, central memory and Treg cells appeared more similar among patients than among healthy donors. Among patients with Type 1 diabetes, TCRB CDR3s were moderately but significantly shorter in every one of the four CD4+ subsets.

Expressed TCRB transcripts got sequenced, as all isolated RNA was reverse transcribed. Sequenced by immunoSEQ multiplex PCR; TCRdb stores in-frame clones only, minus some. Of nearly 350,000 clones in the sample, 9.3% were seen once. CDR1 is SEHNR, CDR2 FQNEAQ, per germline (reference sequence). Trimming cost V 5 bases and J 6 bases; bases outside gene matches: 7. This CDR3 region has 14 residues. The sequenced material came from central memory CD4+ T cells from blood. The receptor comes from a young man with type 1 diabetes. This sequence joins TRBV7-9 and TRBJ2-1, with TRBD2 matching 7 bases. Written as DNA, the CDR3 is TGTGCCAGCAGCCTGGAGCGGGGAACCAATGAGCAGTTCTTC. It codes for CASSLERGTNEQFF.